This T cell receptor beta chain was observed in a study of technical replicates of blood from a few donors. TCRdb's copy holds only in-frame clones and misses some; the assay was immunoSEQ multiplex PCR. The sample lists roughly 72,000 clones, approximately 93% seen once, with about 0.36% in the top ten. This CDR3 spans 15 amino acids. Germline V lookup: CDR1 SGHRS, CDR2 YFSETQ. Trimming removed 0 bases at V and 4 bases at J, with 12 bases between. The sequence came from a human donor in good health. Input material: T cells isolated from PBMCs. The V gene is TRBV5-1, the J gene TRBJ2-3; TRBD1 might be the D (5 bases). The CDR3: CASSLEGVGADTQYF. CDR3 coding DNA: TGCGCCAGCAGCTTGGAAGGGGTTGGGGCAGATACGCAGTATTTT. Full variable domain (outside the CDR3, taken from reference TRBV5-1 and TRBJ2-3): KAGVTQTPRYLIKTRGQQVTLSCSPISGHRSVSWYQQTPGQGLQFLFEYFSETQRNKGNFPGRFSGRQFSNSRSEMNVSTLELGDSALYLCASSLEGVGADTQYFGPGTRLTVL.